The T cell receptor (beta chain) described here comes from a study of cytomegalovirus exposure and HLA in healthy donors. Study-wide background: Earlier, 150 million to 200 million T cells were analyzed, and 117 million unique TCR beta sequences were found among them.

Looked up from germline, CDR1 is SGHVS and CDR2 is FNYEAQ. The CDR3 is 13 residues long. This clone was observed once. At one end the junction does not follow the germline gene, possibly because of a read error. The PCR ran on 60 Vbeta and 13 Jbeta primers. Using immunoSEQ multiplex PCR, the repertoire was profiled, and TCRdb retains in-frame clones only, with some absent. The sample has nearly 110,000 clones, 71% seen once; the top ten hold approximately 2.8%. Sequencing was carried out using PBMCs. This sequence joins TRBV7-6 and TRBJ1-2; D perhaps matches TRBD1 (6 bases). The sequence derives from a female donor in good health and CMV-seronegative. The CDR3 DNA is TGTGCCAGCAGCTTAGGGGCAGGGGTAGGCTACAACTTC. Its translation: CASSLGAGVGYNF.